This TCR beta chain was recovered during a study of monozygotic twins with inflammatory bowel disease. TCRdb reprocessed the 5' RACE reads and keeps a single row for each CDR3 protein, giving no DNA. The sample totals 300,000 to 400,000 distinct CDR3 sequences. From germline, CDR1 is SGHRS and CDR2 YFSETQ. CDR3 length: 15 amino acids. Sample: blood. The clonotype originates from a human donor with ulcerative colitis or Crohn's disease, or a healthy co-twin of an affected twin (not recorded which). This chain connects TRBV5-1 to TRBJ1-5; TCRdb selects TRBD1, and the lack of DNA leaves this call unchecked. CDR3 sequence reads: CASSLRGSSNQPQHF.